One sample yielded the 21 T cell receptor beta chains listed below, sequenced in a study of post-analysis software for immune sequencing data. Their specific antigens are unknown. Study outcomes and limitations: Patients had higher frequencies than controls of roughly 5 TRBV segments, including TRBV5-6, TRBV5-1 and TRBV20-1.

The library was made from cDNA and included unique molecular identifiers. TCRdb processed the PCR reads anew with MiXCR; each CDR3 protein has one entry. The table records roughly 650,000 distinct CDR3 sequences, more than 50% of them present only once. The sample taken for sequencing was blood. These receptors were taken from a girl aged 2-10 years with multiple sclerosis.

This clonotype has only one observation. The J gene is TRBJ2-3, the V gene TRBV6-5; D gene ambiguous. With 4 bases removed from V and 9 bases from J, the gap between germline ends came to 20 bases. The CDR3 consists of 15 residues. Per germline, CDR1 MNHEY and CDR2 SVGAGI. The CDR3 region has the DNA TGTGCCAGCAGTTCGCCCTCGGATACAGAAGGGACGCAGTATTTT. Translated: CASSSPSDTEGTQYF.

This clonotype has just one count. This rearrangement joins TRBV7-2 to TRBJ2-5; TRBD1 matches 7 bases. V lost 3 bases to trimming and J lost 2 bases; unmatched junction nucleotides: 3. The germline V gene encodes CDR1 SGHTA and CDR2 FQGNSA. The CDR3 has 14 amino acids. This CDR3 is CASSFWTGQETQYF. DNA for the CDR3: TGTGCCAGCAGCTTCTGGACAGGACAAGAGACCCAGTACTTC.

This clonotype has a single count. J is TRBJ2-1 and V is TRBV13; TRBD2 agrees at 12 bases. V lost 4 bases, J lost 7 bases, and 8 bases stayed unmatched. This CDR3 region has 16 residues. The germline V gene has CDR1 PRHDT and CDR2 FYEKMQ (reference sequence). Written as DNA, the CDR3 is TGTGCCAGCAGCTCAGGGACTAGCGGGCGTCCTAATGAGCAGTTCTTC. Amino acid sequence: CASSSGTSGRPNEQFF.

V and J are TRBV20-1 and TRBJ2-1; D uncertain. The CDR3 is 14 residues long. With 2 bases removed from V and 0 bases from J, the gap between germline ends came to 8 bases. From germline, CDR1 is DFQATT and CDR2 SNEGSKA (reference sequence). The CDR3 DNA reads TGCAGTGCTAGACTCAGATCCTCCTACAATGAGCAGTTCTTC. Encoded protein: CSARLRSSYNEQFF.

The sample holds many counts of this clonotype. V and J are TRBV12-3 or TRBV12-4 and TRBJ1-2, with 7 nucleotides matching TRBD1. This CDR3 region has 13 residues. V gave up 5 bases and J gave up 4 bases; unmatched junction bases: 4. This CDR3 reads CASSIDRAYGYTF. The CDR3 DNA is TGTGCCAGCAGTATCGACAGGGCCTATGGCTACACCTTC.

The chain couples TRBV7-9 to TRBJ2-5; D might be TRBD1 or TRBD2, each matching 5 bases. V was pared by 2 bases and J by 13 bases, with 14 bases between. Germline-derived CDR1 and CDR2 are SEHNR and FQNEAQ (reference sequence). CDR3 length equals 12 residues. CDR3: CASSLSDGAPYF. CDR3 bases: TGTGCCAGCAGCTTATCGGACGGGGCCCCGTACTTC.

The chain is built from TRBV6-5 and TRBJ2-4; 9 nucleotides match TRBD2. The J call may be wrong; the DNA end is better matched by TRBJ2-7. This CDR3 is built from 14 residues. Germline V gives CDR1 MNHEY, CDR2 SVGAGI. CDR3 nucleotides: TGTGCCAGCAGTCTCCAGCGGGAGGCCTACGAGCAGTACTTC. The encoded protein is CASSLQREAYEQYF.

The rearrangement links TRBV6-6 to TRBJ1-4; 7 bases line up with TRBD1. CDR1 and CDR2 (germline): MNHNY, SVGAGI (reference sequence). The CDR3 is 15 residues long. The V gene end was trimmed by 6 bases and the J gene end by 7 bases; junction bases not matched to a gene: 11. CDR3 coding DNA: TGTGCCAGCAGCCCCAACAGGGGAAAGGTTGAAAAACTGTTTTTT. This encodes CASSPNRGKVEKLFF.

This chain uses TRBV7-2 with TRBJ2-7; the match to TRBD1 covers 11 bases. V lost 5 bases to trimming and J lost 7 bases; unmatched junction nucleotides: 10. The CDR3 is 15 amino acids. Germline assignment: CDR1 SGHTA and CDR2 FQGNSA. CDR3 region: CASSADRGLYNEQYF. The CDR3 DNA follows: TGTGCCAGCAGCGCGGACAGGGGGCTGTACAATGAGCAGTACTTC.

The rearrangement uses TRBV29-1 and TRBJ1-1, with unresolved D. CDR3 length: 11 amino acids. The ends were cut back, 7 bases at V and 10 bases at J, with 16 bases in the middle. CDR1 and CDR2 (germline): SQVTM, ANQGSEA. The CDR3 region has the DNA TGCAGCGCCCTTTTGGGGAGGCGAGCTTTCTTT. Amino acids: CSALLGRRAFF.

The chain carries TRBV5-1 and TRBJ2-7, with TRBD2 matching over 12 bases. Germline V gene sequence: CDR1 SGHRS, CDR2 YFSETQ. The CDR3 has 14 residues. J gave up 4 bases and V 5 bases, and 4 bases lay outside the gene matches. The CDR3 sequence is CASRRTSGVYEQYF. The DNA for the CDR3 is TGCGCCAGCAGGCGGACTAGCGGGGTTTACGAGCAGTACTTC.

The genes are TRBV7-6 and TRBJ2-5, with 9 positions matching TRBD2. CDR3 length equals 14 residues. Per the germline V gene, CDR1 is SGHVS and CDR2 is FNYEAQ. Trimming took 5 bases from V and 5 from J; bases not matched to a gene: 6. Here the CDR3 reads CASSTGLASETQYF. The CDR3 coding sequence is TGTGCCAGCAGCACGGGACTAGCCAGTGAGACCCAGTACTTC.

The CDR3 bases are TGTGCCAGCAGTTCCCCGGGACTAGCGGGACCCGGGGAGCTGTTTTTT. Its translation is CASSSPGLAGPGELFF. V is TRBV6-6 and J is TRBJ2-2, with 13 nucleotides matching TRBD2. V lost 4 bases, J lost 6 bases, and 5 bases stayed unmatched. This CDR3 has 16 residues. CDR1 is MNHNY, CDR2 SVGAGI, per germline (reference sequence).

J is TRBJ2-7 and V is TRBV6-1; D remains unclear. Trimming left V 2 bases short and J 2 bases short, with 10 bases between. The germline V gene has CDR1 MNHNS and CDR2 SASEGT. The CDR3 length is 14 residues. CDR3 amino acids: CASSELGRTYEQYF. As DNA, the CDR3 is TGTGCCAGCAGTGAACTAGGACGGACCTACGAGCAGTACTTC.

The chain's CDR3 is CASSEGPGTLRTDTQYF. CDR3 DNA sequence: TGTGCCAGCAGCGAGGGACCGGGAACACTTCGCACAGATACGCAGTATTTT. V and J are TRBV9 and TRBJ2-3, with D possibly called TRBD1 or TRBD2 (5 bases each). The CDR3 has 17 residues. CDR1 SGDLS and CDR2 YYNGEE come from the germline V gene. Trimming pared 3 bases from V and 1 base from J, leaving 18 bases between. The full variable domain, completed using reference TRBV9 and TRBJ2-3, is DSGVTQTPKHLITATGQRVTLRCSPRSGDLSVYWYQQSLDQGLQFLIQYYNGEERAKGNILERFSAQQFPDLHSELNLSSLELGDSALYFCASSEGPGTLRTDTQYFGPGTRLTVL.

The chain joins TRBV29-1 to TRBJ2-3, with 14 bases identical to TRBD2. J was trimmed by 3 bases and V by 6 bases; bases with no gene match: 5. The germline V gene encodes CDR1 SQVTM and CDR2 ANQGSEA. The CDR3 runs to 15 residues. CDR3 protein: CSVQTSGGATDTQYF. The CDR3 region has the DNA TGCAGCGTCCAGACTAGCGGGGGGGCAACAGATACGCAGTATTTT.

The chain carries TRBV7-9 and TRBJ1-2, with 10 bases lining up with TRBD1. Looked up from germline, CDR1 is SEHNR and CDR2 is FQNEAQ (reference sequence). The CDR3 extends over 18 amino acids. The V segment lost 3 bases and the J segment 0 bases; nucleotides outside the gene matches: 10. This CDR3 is CASSFHRDRGESNYGYTF. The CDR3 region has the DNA TGTGCCAGCAGCTTCCACCGGGACAGGGGCGAGTCTAACTATGGCTACACCTTC. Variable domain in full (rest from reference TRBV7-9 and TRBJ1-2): DTGVSQNPRHKITKRGQNVTFRCDPISEHNRLYWYRQTLGQGPEFLTYFQNEAQLEKSRLLSDRFSAERPKGSFSTLEIQRTEQGDSAMYLCASSFHRDRGESNYGYTFGSGTRLTVV.

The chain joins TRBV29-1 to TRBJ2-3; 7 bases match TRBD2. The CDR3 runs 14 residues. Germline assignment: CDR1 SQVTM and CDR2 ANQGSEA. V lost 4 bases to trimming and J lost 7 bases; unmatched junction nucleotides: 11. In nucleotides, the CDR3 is TGCAGCGTTGCCGGCCGTAGCGGGCCAAATACGCAGTATTTT. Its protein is CSVAGRSGPNTQYF.

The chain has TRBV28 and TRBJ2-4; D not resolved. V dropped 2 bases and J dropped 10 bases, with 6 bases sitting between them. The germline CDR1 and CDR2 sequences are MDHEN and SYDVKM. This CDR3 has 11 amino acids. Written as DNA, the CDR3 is TGTGCCAGCAGTTTAGGGGTGATTCAGTACTTC. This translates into CASSLGVIQYF.

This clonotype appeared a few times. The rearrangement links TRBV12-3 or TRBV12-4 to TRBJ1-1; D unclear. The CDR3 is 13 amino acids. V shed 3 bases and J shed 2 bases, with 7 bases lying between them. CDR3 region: CASSFWGNTEAFF. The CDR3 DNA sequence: TGTGCCAGCAGTTTTTGGGGAAACACTGAAGCTTTCTTT.

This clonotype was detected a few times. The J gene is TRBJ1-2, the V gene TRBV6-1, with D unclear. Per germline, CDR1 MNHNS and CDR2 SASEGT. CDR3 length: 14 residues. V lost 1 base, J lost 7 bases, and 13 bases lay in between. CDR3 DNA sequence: TGTGCCAGCAGTGAAGTCCCATCTACGGGTGGCTACACCTTC. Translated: CASSEVPSTGGYTF.